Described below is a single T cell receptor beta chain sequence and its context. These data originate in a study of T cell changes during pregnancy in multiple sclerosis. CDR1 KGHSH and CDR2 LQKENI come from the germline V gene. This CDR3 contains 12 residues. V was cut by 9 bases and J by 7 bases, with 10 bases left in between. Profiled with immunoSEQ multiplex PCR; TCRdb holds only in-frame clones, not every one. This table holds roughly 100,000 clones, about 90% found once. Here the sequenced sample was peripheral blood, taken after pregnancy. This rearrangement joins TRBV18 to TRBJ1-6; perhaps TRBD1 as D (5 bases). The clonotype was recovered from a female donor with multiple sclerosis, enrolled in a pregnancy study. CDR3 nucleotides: TGTGCCAGTGCGACAGAGAATTCACCCCTCCACTTT. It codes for CASATENSPLHF. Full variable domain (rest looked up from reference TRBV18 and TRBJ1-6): NAGVMQNPRHLVRRRGQEARLRCSPMKGHSHVYWYRQLPEEGLKFMVYLQKENIIDESGMPKERFSAEFPKEGPSILRIQQVVRGDSAAYFCASATENSPLHFGNGTRLTVT.